Presented here are 23 T cell receptor beta chains from one specimen sequenced in a study of T-cell reconstitution after alpha-beta-depleted transplantation in children. The TCRbeta library incorporated unique molecular identifiers. TCRdb analysed the PCR reads with MiXCR anew, one entry per CDR3 protein. The table lists 670,000 or so distinct CDR3 sequences, around 13% of them singletons. The source material was PBMCs, sampled before TCRalphabeta/CD19-depleted stem cell transplant. The receptors were gathered from a girl aged 2 to 9 with congenital amegakaryocytic thrombocytopenia, due to receive a stem cell transplant.

About this clonotype: This may arise from a read error, as a much more abundant clone is one base away. The gene calls are TRBV10-2 and TRBJ2-2; D ambiguous. CDR3 length: 15 residues. CDR1 is WSHSY and CDR2 is SAAADI in the germline V gene. The CDR3, as DNA: TGCGCCAGCAGTGAGTTGACTCCCGACACCGCGGAGCTGTTTTTT. Amino acids: CASSELTPDTAELFF.

CDR3 region: CASSFGSGSLNEQFF. DNA of the CDR3: TGTGCCAGCAGCTTTGGCAGCGGGAGTCTCAATGAGCAGTTCTTC. The V call is TRBV5-5, the J call TRBJ2-1; TRBD2 agrees at 8 bases. Unmatched junction bases numbered 7, after V lost 2 bases and J lost 6 bases. Germline V gives CDR1 SGHKS, CDR2 YYEKEE (reference sequence). The CDR3 is made up of 15 amino acids. The whole variable domain, filled in from reference TRBV5-5 and TRBJ2-1, reads DAGVTQSPTHLIKTRGQQVTLRCSPISGHKSVSWYQQVLGQGPQFIFQYYEKEERGRGNFPDRFSARQFPNYSSELNVNALLLGDSALYLCASSFGSGSLNEQFFGPGTRLTVL.

With respect to this clonotype: The germline gene is not matched at one end of the junction; a read error may be the cause. The gene calls are TRBV5-1 and TRBJ2-2, with 7 bases matching TRBD2. Germline CDR1 is SGHRS and CDR2 is YFSETQ. This CDR3 comprises 16 residues. For the CDR3, the DNA is TGCGCCAGCAGCGCGTTCACTAGCGAGAACACCGGGGAGCCGTTTTTT. Residues: CASSAFTSENTGEPFF.

This clonotype was seen ten or more times. The chain uses TRBV5-1 and TRBJ2-6; the D is unclear. The V end lost 3 bases, the J end lost 4 bases, and 17 bases lay between the germline ends. Germline V gives CDR1 SGHRS, CDR2 YFSETQ. CDR3 length equals 17 residues. The CDR3 is CASSSVPIALGANVLTF. CDR3 DNA: TGCGCCAGCAGCTCTGTCCCTATAGCCCTGGGGGCCAACGTCCTGACTTTC.

This clonotype was seen a few times. The chain links TRBV7-9 to TRBJ2-5; D is undetermined. Between the trimmed V and J ends, which lost 3 bases and 9 bases, there was a span of 8 bases. Germline V gene data show CDR1 as SEHNR and CDR2 as FQNEAQ (reference sequence). The CDR3 contains 11 residues. The CDR3 bases are TGTGCCAGCAGCTTCCCCGGGCCCCAGTACTTC. Its translation is CASSFPGPQYF. The whole variable domain, remainder taken from reference TRBV7-9 and TRBJ2-5, is DTGVSQNPRHKITKRGQNVTFRCDPISEHNRLYWYRQTLGQGPEFLTYFQNEAQLEKSRLLSDRFSAERPKGSFSTLEIQRTEQGDSAMYLCASSFPGPQYFGPGTRLLVL.

The chain carries TRBV14 and TRBJ2-1; perhaps TRBD1 as D (6 bases). V shed 5 bases and J shed 11 bases, with 16 bases lying between them. Looked up from germline, CDR1 is SGHDN and CDR2 is FVKESK. The length of the CDR3 is 13 residues. The CDR3 loop is CASSKSGTGKQFF. The CDR3 nucleotides are TGTGCCAGCAGCAAAAGTGGAACAGGGAAGCAGTTCTTC.

J is TRBJ1-2 and V is TRBV11-2; TRBD1 matches at 9 bases. J gave up 8 bases and V 3 bases, and 7 bases lay outside the gene matches. Germline CDR1 is SGHAT and CDR2 is FQNNGV. The CDR3 covers 14 residues. In nucleotides, the CDR3 is TGTGCCAGCAGCTTCGACAGGGGGTTGAGCGGCTACACCTTC. Residues: CASSFDRGLSGYTF.

At least ten counts were recorded for this clonotype. The V call is TRBV12-3 or TRBV12-4, the J call TRBJ1-1, with a weak D call TRBD1 (5 bases). This CDR3 is built from 14 residues. V lost 5 bases, J lost 4 bases, and 14 bases lay in between. The CDR3 reads CASSPVDQGTEAFF. The CDR3 region has the DNA TGTGCCAGCAGTCCAGTAGATCAGGGCACTGAAGCTTTCTTT.

This clonotype appeared a few times. V is TRBV10-3 and J is TRBJ1-1, with TRBD1 matching 10 bases. Trimming at V came to 8 bases and at J to 5 bases, leaving 11 bases not matched to a gene. The CDR3 loop spans 15 amino acids. Germline-derived CDR1 and CDR2 are ENHRY and SYGVKD. The CDR3 region is CAIRPTGQGWTEAFF. The CDR3 region has the DNA TGTGCCATCCGACCGACGGGACAGGGGTGGACTGAAGCTTTCTTT.

This clonotype turned up a few times. The rearrangement uses TRBV20-1 and TRBJ2-1; 7 bases are shared with TRBD2. V lost 4 bases and J lost 3; bases outside the gene matches: 6. The V gene's germline CDR1 is DFQATT and CDR2 SNEGSKA (reference sequence). The CDR3 consists of 14 residues. CDR3 region: CSANGEGFYNEQFF. CDR3 nucleotide sequence: TGCAGTGCTAACGGGGAGGGGTTCTACAATGAGCAGTTCTTC.

This clonotype was seen a few times. V usage is TRBV20-1 and J usage is TRBJ2-1, with 7 bases matching TRBD2. The CDR3 is made up of 14 amino acids. J gave up 2 bases and V 6 bases, and 7 bases lay outside the gene matches. Germline V lookup: CDR1 DFQATT, CDR2 SNEGSKA (reference sequence). The CDR3 nucleotides read TGCAGTGCCCGCTGGAGCGGGGCCTACAATGAGCAGTTCTTC. It is translated as CSARWSGAYNEQFF.

A note on this clonotype: It may be a read error: a sequence one base away is much more abundant. The J gene is TRBJ1-5, the V gene TRBV20-1; no firm D call. Trimming stripped 6 bases from V and 0 bases from J, with 6 bases between. The CDR3 length is 12 residues. In germline, CDR1 is DFQATT, CDR2 SNEGSKA (reference sequence). CDR3 in amino acids: CSASTSNQPQHF. The CDR3 nucleotides are TGCAGTGCGAGCACTAGCAATCAGCCCCAGCATTTT.

This clonotype was seen a few times. The chain has TRBV24-1 and TRBJ2-2; D gene unclear. CDR3 length: 11 residues. Trimming stripped 5 bases from V and 8 bases from J, with 5 bases between. Looked up from germline, CDR1 is KGHDR and CDR2 is SFDVKD. The CDR3 DNA follows: TGTGCCACCAGTGCCCCTGGGGAGCTGTTTTTT. Amino acid sequence: CATSAPGELFF.

There are a few counts of this clonotype. Mismatch with germline at one junction end may stem from a read error. The chain carries TRBV12-3 or TRBV12-4 and TRBJ2-3, with D possibly matching TRBD2 (5 bases). This CDR3 is built from 18 residues. The CDR3 DNA reads TGTGCCAGCCGTTTATATAGGGCTATCGAGGGTGGCACAGATACGCAGTATTTT. Translated: CASRLYRAIEGGTDTQYF.

This clonotype was seen only a few times. This chain connects TRBV5-1 to TRBJ2-7; D gene ambiguous. CDR1 and CDR2 from the germline V gene are SGHRS and YFSETQ. The CDR3 loop spans 15 amino acids. The ends were cut back, 6 bases at V and 0 bases at J, with 16 bases in the middle. The CDR3 is CASTSGSDGSYEQYF. CDR3 nucleotide sequence: TGCGCCAGCACCTCGGGCTCGGACGGCTCCTACGAGCAGTACTTC.

V and J are TRBV10-3 and TRBJ2-7, with D perhaps matching TRBD1 (7 bases). Trimming stripped 10 bases from V and 4 bases from J, with 17 bases between. Germline V gives CDR1 ENHRY, CDR2 SYGVKD. The CDR3 spans 13 residues. The CDR3 loop reads CATLAGQTYEQYF. The DNA of the CDR3 is TGTGCCACCCTGGCGGGACAGACATACGAGCAGTACTTC.

This clonotype has ten or more counts. This chain links TRBV20-1 with TRBJ2-3; the D is unclear. Deletions cut 6 bases from V and 6 bases from J, with 22 bases between. CDR1 and CDR2 from the germline V gene are DFQATT and SNEGSKA (reference sequence). The CDR3 has 15 residues. The CDR3: CSAPRSIRPADTQYF. The CDR3 DNA is TGCAGTGCCCCGAGGTCTATTCGCCCGGCGGATACGCAGTATTTT.

This clonotype was seen once. The chain uses TRBV7-9 and TRBJ2-3; the D is unclear. The DNA end is a closer match to TRBJ1-5, so the J assignment may be wrong. CDR1 and CDR2 (germline): SEHNR, FQNEAQ (reference sequence). The CDR3 has 12 residues. CDR3: CASSPSADTQHF. In DNA form, the CDR3 reads TGTGCCAGCAGCCCTAGCGCAGATACGCAGCATTTT.

This clonotype was counted ten times or more. This rearrangement joins TRBV10-1 to TRBJ2-3, with D hard to call. Trimming removed 0 bases at V and 3 bases at J, with 13 bases between. Germline loops: CDR1 WNHNN, CDR2 SYGVQD (reference sequence). CDR3 length: 16 amino acids. This CDR3 is CASSESIALGTDTQYF. As DNA, the CDR3 is TGCGCCAGCAGTGAGTCGATAGCCCTTGGGACAGATACGCAGTATTTT.

This clonotype was counted between two and nine times. J is TRBJ2-5 and V is TRBV7-2; 9 nucleotides align to TRBD2. Looked up from germline, CDR1 is SGHTA and CDR2 is FQGNSA. J lost 4 bases, V lost 4 bases, and 7 bases had no gene match. CDR3 length: 15 residues. The CDR3 protein is CASSWGTSSGETQYF. The CDR3 region has the DNA TGTGCCAGCAGCTGGGGGACTAGCTCGGGAGAGACCCAGTACTTC.

This clonotype was seen at least ten times. This chain links TRBV12-3 or TRBV12-4 with TRBJ2-7; 10 nucleotides agree with TRBD2. This CDR3 spans 14 amino acids. Germline trimming cut 7 bases from V and 4 bases from J; bases unmatched to any gene: 7. CDR3 region: CASTSGTSAYEQYF. The CDR3 coding sequence is TGTGCCAGCACCTCCGGGACTAGCGCGTACGAGCAGTACTTC.

Note on this clonotype: An end of the junction does not agree with germline; a read error may underlie this. The chain employs TRBV20-1 and TRBJ2-3; 8 positions agree with TRBD2. This CDR3 contains 17 residues. Germline V gene sequence: CDR1 DFQATT, CDR2 SNEGSKA (reference sequence). CDR3 loop: CCARRSGRSAGVDTQYF. DNA for the CDR3: TGCTGTGCTAGAAGGAGCGGGAGAAGCGCGGGGGTGGATACGCAGTATTTT.

The chain combines TRBV5-4 with TRBJ2-1; no clear D gene. The germline V and J ends were trimmed by 1 base and 0 bases, with 8 bases remaining between them. This CDR3 contains 15 residues. Germline V lookup: CDR1 SGHNT, CDR2 YYREEE (reference sequence). CDR3 coding DNA: TGTGCCAGCAGCTTGACTGCAAGCTCCTACAATGAGCAGTTCTTC. Residues: CASSLTASSYNEQFF.